This T cell receptor beta chain was documented in a study of beta chain features in type 1 diabetes. Background on the study: There were around 110 million sorted cells examined across all samples.

The whole isolated RNA underwent reverse transcription, so sequencing captured expressed TCRB transcripts. The data were produced by immunoSEQ multiplex PCR, yet TCRdb's version contains in-frame clones alone and is incomplete. The top ten hold 0.023% of the sample, which has 900,000 or so clones, 15% to 20% seen once. The CDR3 length is 13 residues. The ends were cut back, 0 bases at V and 5 bases at J, with 5 bases in the middle. Looked up from germline, CDR1 is LNHNV and CDR2 is YYDKDF (reference sequence). Sorting gave populations that all exceeded 98% purity. This clone was observed a few times. The antigen remains unidentified. Whole-study results and caveats: Insertions at VDJ junctions were less frequent in type 1 diabetes patients. These patients also deleted more nucleotides at the same junctions. Type 1 diabetes patients showed a moderate but significant shortening of TCRB CDR3s in all four CD4+ subsets.

Specimen: naive CD4+ T cells from blood. The chain joins TRBV15 to TRBJ2-1; the D is unclear. This TCR came from a woman aged 18 to 35 in good health. The CDR3 nucleotides read TGTGCCACCAGCAGAGAACTAAACAATGAGCAGTTCTTC. Its protein product is CATSRELNNEQFF.